The 8 T cell receptor beta chains reported below all come from one sample, sequenced in a study of post-analysis software for immune sequencing data. Study-level points and caveats: The study found TRBV5-6, TRBV5-1 and TRBV20-1 among about five TRBV segments more frequent in patients than controls.

Libraries were made from TCR beta cDNA, and they carried unique molecular identifiers. TCRdb re-called the PCR reads with MiXCR, one entry per CDR3 protein. The table lists 400,000 to 500,000 distinct CDR3 sequences, about 39% of them singletons. Their cognate antigens are unknown. Sequencing used blood. The receptors originated from a girl aged 2 to 10 with multiple sclerosis.

This clonotype has just a few counts. This chain joins TRBV20-1 and TRBJ2-5, with 8 bases lining up with TRBD2. The V segment lost 2 bases and the J segment 0 bases; nucleotides outside the gene matches: 17. The germline gives CDR1 DFQATT, CDR2 SNEGSKA (reference sequence). CDR3 length: 19 amino acids. The CDR3 sequence is CSARPNEGYLAGDQETQYF. The DNA for the CDR3 is TGCAGTGCTAGACCTAACGAAGGGTACCTAGCGGGCGACCAAGAGACCCAGTACTTC.

This clonotype appeared a few times. The genes are TRBV5-1 and TRBJ2-5; possible D gene TRBD1, 6 bases. This CDR3 is built from 13 residues. Trimming took off 5 bases at V and 5 bases at J, with 13 bases between the two ends. Germline CDR1 is SGHRS and CDR2 is YFSETQ. The CDR3 spells CASRRQGQETQYF. CDR3 DNA sequence: TGCGCCAGCAGGCGCCAGGGGCAGGAGACCCAGTACTTC.

The chain carries TRBV29-1 and TRBJ1-1; no clear D gene. V was pared by 7 bases and J by 0 bases, with 18 bases between. The CDR3 runs 15 residues. Per germline, CDR1 SQVTM and CDR2 ANQGSEA. CDR3 nucleotide sequence: TGCAGCGCCGGGCCCCCCGGGCAGGTGAACACTGAAGCTTTCTTT. It encodes CSAGPPGQVNTEAFF.

The sample holds a few counts of this clonotype. The chain joins TRBV12-3 or TRBV12-4 to TRBJ1-2; D is undetermined. This CDR3 contains 12 residues. Trimming left V 2 bases short and J 6 bases short, with 7 bases between. CDR3 amino acids: CASSLSRHGYTF. CDR3 nucleotide sequence: TGTGCCAGCAGTTTAAGTCGGCATGGCTACACCTTC.

The CDR3 is CSARVQGARHEKLFF. CDR3 bases: TGCAGTGCTAGAGTTCAGGGGGCAAGGCATGAAAAACTGTTTTTT. The rearrangement uses TRBV20-1 and TRBJ1-4; 8 bases fit TRBD1. The germline gives CDR1 DFQATT, CDR2 SNEGSKA (reference sequence). This CDR3 has 15 residues. The V segment lost 1 base and the J segment 6 bases; nucleotides outside the gene matches: 7.

In its sample, this clonotype was seen a few times. The rearrangement uses TRBV7-2 and TRBJ2-4; 8 nucleotides agree with TRBD1. The CDR3 is 17 residues long. V lost 5 bases and J lost 1; bases outside the gene matches: 10. The germline V gene encodes CDR1 SGHTA and CDR2 FQGNSA. The CDR3 DNA follows: TGTGCCAGCAGCCTAAGAGAACGACAGGGGGCCAAAAACATTCAGTACTTC. Its translation is CASSLRERQGAKNIQYF.

This clonotype was observed a handful of times. This chain links TRBV28 with TRBJ2-7; D might be TRBD2 (5 bases). Germline V CDR1 and CDR2: MDHEN, SYDVKM. The germline V and J ends were trimmed by 3 bases and 2 bases, with 8 bases remaining between them. The CDR3 is 13 residues long. This CDR3 reads CASSFGVTYEQYF. The CDR3 DNA follows: TGTGCCAGCAGTTTCGGGGTCACCTACGAGCAGTACTTC.

The table lists this clonotype with a count of one. V usage is TRBV5-6 and J usage is TRBJ2-7; 7 bases line up with TRBD2. The CDR3 totals 15 residues. Per germline, CDR1 SGHDT and CDR2 YYEEEE. V shed 4 bases and J 2 bases; nucleotides not matched to a gene: 9. The CDR3 sequence: CASSRGGGPTYEQYF. The CDR3 DNA is TGTGCCAGCAGCCGTGGGGGAGGGCCAACCTACGAGCAGTACTTC.